The TCR beta chain under discussion was sequenced for a study of cytomegalovirus exposure and HLA in healthy donors. This clone was observed a single time. The method was immunoSEQ multiplex PCR; TCRdb's version includes in-frame clones alone and lacks a portion of them. The data show over 85,000 clones, with 85% to 95% seen just once and approximately 0.91% held by the top ten. The junction had 11 bases not matched to a gene; V was cut back by 5 bases and J by 6 bases. Germline values: CDR1 MRHNA, CDR2 SNTAGT. This CDR3 spans 15 amino acids. Sample: PBMCs. The rearrangement links TRBV6-4 to TRBJ1-2; 8 bases are a match to TRBD1. The TCR originated in a woman under 30 in good health and CMV-seronegative. CDR3 nucleotide sequence: TGTGCCAGCAGTCAATTCGAGGACAGGGAGGATGGCTACACCTTC. Encoded protein: CASSQFEDREDGYTF.